Listed below are T cell receptor beta chains from one sample, sequenced in a study of T cells in tumors after PD-1 blockade. Sequenced by immunoSEQ multiplex PCR; TCRdb stores in-frame clones only, minus some. The table includes about 12,000 clones, 63% detected once. Sequences were derived from tumor tissue, sampled before anti-PD-1 treatment. The receptors stem from a human donor with basal cell carcinoma. Both conserved end residues are part of each CDR3. Fields, in order: V gene, clone size, J gene, D gene, CDR3 protein, CDR3 DNA. D genes are given only for firm matches. Expanded clones are given a class, and other clones once, few, many or no size at all.

>TRBV5-1|-|TRBJ2-1|-
CASRPLPSSYNEQFF
TGCGCCAGCAGGCCATTACCCAGCTCCTACAATGAGCAGTTCTTC
>TRBV19|-|TRBJ1-1|-
CASISRGAGEAFF
TGTGCCAGTATCTCTCGGGGGGCTGGTGAAGCTTTCTTT
>TRBV27|once|TRBJ1-6|-
CASTDTGTHNSPLHF
TGTGCCAGCACAGATACCGGGACACACAATTCACCCCTCCACTTT
>TRBV30|-|TRBJ1-1|-
CAWSEQVDTEAFF
TGTGCCTGGAGTGAACAGGTGGACACTGAAGCTTTCTTT
>TRBV15|-|TRBJ2-5|TRBD2
CATSKREASGSEVSQETQYF
TGTGCCACCAGCAAACGCGAGGCTAGCGGGAGTGAGGTATCCCAAGAGACCCAGTACTTC
>TRBV19|-|TRBJ2-7|TRBD1
CASSTGQGGAEQYF
TGTGCCAGTAGTACCGGACAGGGGGGCGCCGAGCAGTACTTC
>TRBV6-5|-|TRBJ2-1|-
CASGGNEQFF
TGTGCCAGCGGGGGGAATGAGCAGTTCTTC
>TRBV5-5|-|TRBJ2-2|-
CASSLLTGPGTGELFF
TGTGCCAGCAGCTTGTTAACGGGCCCAGGCACCGGGGAGCTGTTTTTT
>TRBV2|-|TRBJ2-1|TRBD2
CASRGGRLAGAKEFF
TGTGCCAGCAGGGGAGGGAGACTAGCGGGAGCCAAGGAGTTCTTC
>TRBV4-2|-|TRBJ2-1|TRBD2
CASSQEPSGVYNEQFF
TGTGCCAGCAGCCAGGAACCTAGCGGGGTTTACAATGAGCAGTTCTTC
>TRBV11-3|medium-sized|TRBJ2-7|-
CASSPDLPPYEQYF
TGTGCCAGCAGCCCCGACCTACCCCCCTACGAGCAGTACTTC
>TRBV27|few|TRBJ2-4|-
CASRAHREIKNIQYF
TGTGCCAGCAGAGCCCACCGGGAAATCAAAAACATTCAGTACTTC
>TRBV19|-|TRBJ1-1|TRBD1
CASSTQTGGTEAFF
TGTGCCAGTAGTACCCAAACAGGGGGAACTGAAGCTTTCTTT
>TRBV4-3|-|TRBJ1-6|-
CASSRTGNSPLHF
TGCGCCAGCAGTAGAACAGGGAATTCACCCCTCCACTTT
>TRBV27|-|TRBJ2-7|TRBD2
CASSLGPGGEQYF
TGTGCCAGCAGTTTAGGGCCCGGGGGGGAGCAGTACTTC
>TRBV12-5|few|TRBJ2-1|-
CASGWGPVSYNEQFF
TGTGCTAGTGGTTGGGGGCCGGTGTCCTACAATGAGCAGTTCTTC
>TRBV6-6|-|TRBJ2-3|-
CASSYGPGDTQYF
TGTGCCAGCAGTTACGGCCCAGGGGATACGCAGTATTTT
>TRBV10-3|-|TRBJ2-3|TRBD2
CAIRAGTSGSDTQYF
TGTGCCATCAGGGCAGGGACTAGCGGATCAGATACGCAGTATTTT
>TRBV6-6|-|TRBJ2-1|TRBD1
CASSYFPLGTDNEQFF
TGTGCCAGCAGTTACTTCCCCCTAGGGACAGACAATGAGCAGTTCTTC
>TRBV10-1|-|TRBJ2-3|TRBD1
CASRAGQGWADTQYF
TGCGCCAGCAGGGCTGGACAGGGATGGGCAGATACGCAGTATTTT
>TRBV9|few|TRBJ1-4|-
CASSVSRNPGEKLFF
TGTGCCAGCAGCGTATCCCGCAATCCAGGGGAAAAACTGTTTTTT
>TRBV28|-|TRBJ1-2|-
CASSPTGQPINYGYTF
TGTGCCAGCAGTCCAACCGGGCAACCCATTAACTATGGCTACACCTTC
>TRBV5-1|few|TRBJ1-2|TRBD1
CASSLDGTGPGYTF
TGCGCCAGCAGCTTGGACGGGACAGGACCTGGCTACACCTTC
>TRBV30|-|TRBJ2-2|TRBD2
CAWNPAGGHRVGELFF
TGTGCCTGGAATCCAGCGGGAGGGCATCGGGTCGGGGAGCTGTTTTTT
>TRBV20-1|-|TRBJ2-5|-
CSASFWQQETQYF
TGCAGTGCTAGTTTTTGGCAACAAGAGACCCAGTACTTC
>TRBV6-5|-|TRBJ1-6|-
CASSTGLDSPLHF
TGTGCCAGCAGCACAGGGTTGGATTCACCCCTCCACTTT
>TRBV18|-|TRBJ2-2|-
CASSSQETGELFF
TGTGCCAGCTCATCTCAGGAAACCGGGGAGCTGTTTTTT
>TRBV2|medium-sized|TRBJ2-1|TRBD2
CASSEEASGNSYNEQFF
TGTGCCAGCAGTGAAGAGGCTAGCGGGAACTCCTACAATGAGCAGTTCTTC
>TRBV25-1|-|TRBJ2-3|TRBD2
CASRDYTDTQYF
TGTGCCAGCCGGGACTACACAGATACGCAGTATTTT